Listed below are T cell receptor beta chains from one sample, sequenced in a study of T cell responses to AZD1222 COVID-19 vaccine. Repertoires were generated with immunoSEQ multiplex PCR, while TCRdb's copy carries only in-frame clones and drops some. Of 80,000 to 100,000 clones in the sample, roughly 85% were seen once. Material: peripheral blood, obtained on day 0 of AZD1222 vaccination. Receptor source: an adult in good health. Each CDR3 is given with its conserved first and last residue. Each record gives: V gene, CDR3 length, J gene, CDR3 protein.

V gene: TRBV14
CDR3 length: 17
J gene: TRBJ2-2
CDR3 protein: CASSQDLGLAYTGELFF

V gene: TRBV25-1
CDR3 length: 13
J gene: TRBJ2-5
CDR3 protein: CASSEGPQETQYF

V gene: TRBV7-3
CDR3 length: 17
J gene: TRBJ2-1
CDR3 protein: CASSLNGGTGSYNEQFF

V gene: TRBV7-2
CDR3 length: 14
J gene: TRBJ2-5
CDR3 protein: CASGGQGAQETQYF

V gene: TRBV4-3
CDR3 length: 16
J gene: TRBJ2-1
CDR3 protein: CASSQDPGRNYNEQFF

V gene: TRBV5-1
CDR3 length: 16
J gene: TRBJ1-3
CDR3 protein: CASSLGDSNSGNTIYF

V gene: TRBV5-4
CDR3 length: 17
J gene: TRBJ2-3
CDR3 protein: CASSPGGLLSGGSTQYF

V gene: TRBV11-3
CDR3 length: 18
J gene: TRBJ2-2
CDR3 protein: CASSSRLAGAPETGELFF

V gene: TRBV15
CDR3 length: 14
J gene: TRBJ2-2
CDR3 protein: CATRASGNTGELFF

V gene: TRBV18
CDR3 length: 15
J gene: TRBJ1-5
CDR3 protein: CASSRGAVGNQPQHF

V gene: TRBV7-2
CDR3 length: 14
J gene: TRBJ1-2
CDR3 protein: CASSPQQGAGGYTF

V gene: TRBV9
CDR3 length: 15
J gene: TRBJ1-1
CDR3 protein: CASSVVTTGFTEAFF

V gene: TRBV19
CDR3 length: 17
J gene: TRBJ2-7
CDR3 protein: CASSIGGELMIPYEQYF

V gene: TRBV27
CDR3 length: 14
J gene: TRBJ2-1
CDR3 protein: CASRRQGTGNEQFF

V gene: TRBV3-1/TRBV3-2
CDR3 length: 16
J gene: TRBJ1-3
CDR3 protein: CASSQGDITAGNTIYF

V gene: TRBV30
CDR3 length: 12
J gene: TRBJ1-1
CDR3 protein: CAWNPLQAGAFF

V gene: TRBV5-1
CDR3 length: 14
J gene: TRBJ1-2
CDR3 protein: CASSLVSGQGGYTF

V gene: TRBV14
CDR3 length: 16
J gene: TRBJ2-3
CDR3 protein: CASSQETVVRTDTQYF

V gene: TRBV5-1
CDR3 length: 16
J gene: TRBJ2-5
CDR3 protein: CASSSSAGGLRETQYF

V gene: TRBV9
CDR3 length: 15
J gene: TRBJ1-6
CDR3 protein: CASSVDSGYNSPLHF

V gene: TRBV9
CDR3 length: 15
J gene: TRBJ2-1
CDR3 protein: CASGSGTVSYNEQFF

V gene: TRBV19
CDR3 length: 13
J gene: TRBJ1-1
CDR3 protein: CASRPQGGTEAFF

V gene: TRBV21-1
CDR3 length: 15
J gene: TRBJ1-4
CDR3 protein: CASSKQRAGGEKLFF

V gene: TRBV27
CDR3 length: 13
J gene: TRBJ2-1
CDR3 protein: CASSFQGANEQFF

V gene: TRBV5-1
CDR3 length: 15
J gene: TRBJ2-3
CDR3 protein: CASSLTLSSTDTQYF

V gene: TRBV9
CDR3 length: 17
J gene: TRBJ2-5
CDR3 protein: CARGQGPRLAGRETQYF

V gene: TRBV5-6
CDR3 length: 15
J gene: TRBJ2-1
CDR3 protein: CASSRYAGTHNEQFF

V gene: TRBV24-1
CDR3 length: 14
J gene: TRBJ1-1
CDR3 protein: CATSGTGGNTEAFF

V gene: TRBV10-3
CDR3 length: 13
J gene: TRBJ1-2
CDR3 protein: CAISEYKVYGYTF

V gene: TRBV27
CDR3 length: 17
J gene: TRBJ2-6
CDR3 protein: CASSSPPSRSGANVLTF

V gene: TRBV19
CDR3 length: 13
J gene: TRBJ1-5
CDR3 protein: CASSMNRQQPQHF

V gene: TRBV18
CDR3 length: 13
J gene: TRBJ2-1
CDR3 protein: CASSVGQINEQFF

V gene: TRBV7-2
CDR3 length: 13
J gene: TRBJ1-3
CDR3 protein: CASSSSSGNTIYF

V gene: TRBV5-8
CDR3 length: 17
J gene: TRBJ2-2
CDR3 protein: CASRTGTTALRAGELFF

V gene: TRBV24-1
CDR3 length: 16
J gene: TRBJ2-3
CDR3 protein: CATSDSGGNPTDTQYF